One and the same sample provided the 32 T cell receptor beta chains below, sequenced in a study of T cell responses to AZD1222 COVID-19 vaccine (dated by TCRdb to about 2021). This sample's time point label indicates: baseline before first vaccination. Library preparation was by the immunoSEQ multiplex PCR assay. TCRdb carries this immuneACCESS record with in-frame sequences only. Its versions omit some clonotypes, under half of them owing to an unresolved V gene in the studies checked, with the rest unexplained. Here the sample has 90,000 to 120,000 clones; about 90% occur a single time. The top ten clonotypes cover 3.5% to 4.5% of the sample. Sequenced material: peripheral blood, taken on day 0 of AZD1222 vaccination. The receptor set was obtained from an adult in good health.

V and J are TRBV29-1 and TRBJ1-1; D gene unclear. Germline CDR1 reads SQVTM; CDR2 reads ANQGSEA. Between the trimmed V and J ends, which lost 2 bases and 0 bases, there was a span of 7 bases. The CDR3 is made up of 13 amino acids. The CDR3 DNA reads as TGCAGCGTTGAACTGGGGATGAACACTGAAGCTTTCTTT. Its translation: CSVELGMNTEAFF.

This chain joins TRBV9 and TRBJ2-7; D remains ambiguous. The germline gives CDR1 SGDLS, CDR2 YYNGEE. The CDR3 is made up of 14 amino acids. Between the trimmed V and J ends, which lost 3 bases and 1 base, there was a span of 11 bases. This CDR3 is CASSGSVESYEQYF. Written as DNA, the CDR3 is TGTGCCAGCAGCGGAAGCGTGGAATCCTACGAGCAGTACTTC.

The V and J genes are TRBV7-2 and TRBJ2-5, with 10 bases fitting TRBD1. The CDR3 sequence is 16 residues long. CDR1 is SGHTA and CDR2 is FQGNSA in the germline V gene. V dropped 5 bases and J dropped 5; count of bases not matched to a gene: 11. The CDR3 is CASSRTADRGLETQYF. The CDR3 coding sequence is TGTGCCAGCAGCCGCACCGCCGACAGGGGGCTGGAGACCCAGTACTTC.

This clone showed up just a few times. The rearrangement links TRBV27 to TRBJ2-7; possibly TRBD1 or TRBD2 for D (5 bases each). Looked up from germline, CDR1 is MNHEY and CDR2 is SMNVEV (reference sequence). This CDR3 is built from 15 residues. Trimming shortened V by 8 bases and J by 2 bases, and 19 bases separated the two germline ends. CDR3 DNA sequence: TGTGCCAGCGGAACTTTGGGGACGGGGACCTACGAGCAGTACTTC. Protein product: CASGTLGTGTYEQYF.

The chain uses TRBV25-1 and TRBJ1-2; D unclear. The CDR3 length is 11 residues. Germline CDR1 is MGHDK and CDR2 is SYGVNS. V was shortened by 3 bases and J by 4 bases, with 3 bases between the two germline ends. CDR3 in amino acids: CASSEIYGYTF. CDR3 bases: TGTGCCAGCAGTGAGATCTATGGCTACACCTTC.

The rearrangement uses TRBV5-1 and TRBJ1-1, with unresolved D. This CDR3 contains 14 residues. V was shortened by 0 bases and J by 4 bases, with 10 bases between the two germline ends. Germline values: CDR1 SGHRS, CDR2 YFSETQ. DNA for the CDR3: TGCGCCAGCAGCTTGGGGCAGGTGTTCACTGAAGCTTTCTTT. It is translated as CASSLGQVFTEAFF. The full variable domain, completed using reference TRBV5-1 and TRBJ1-1, is KAGVTQTPRYLIKTRGQQVTLSCSPISGHRSVSWYQQTPGQGLQFLFEYFSETQRNKGNFPGRFSGRQFSNSRSEMNVSTLELGDSALYLCASSLGQVFTEAFFGQGTRLTVV.

The CDR3 nucleotides read TGTGCCAGCAGCTTAGCGCAGATGGCGACCATGAACACTGAAGCTTTCTTT. Amino acid sequence: CASSLAQMATMNTEAFF. The chain has TRBV7-6 and TRBJ1-1, with unresolved D. Trimming pared 0 bases from V and 0 bases from J, leaving 14 bases between. This CDR3 is built from 17 residues. Per the germline V gene, CDR1 is SGHVS and CDR2 is FNYEAQ.

The chain recombines TRBV5-1 with TRBJ2-1; 8 bases line up with TRBD2. Germline assignment: CDR1 SGHRS and CDR2 YFSETQ. The CDR3 is 15 amino acids. Germline trimming cut 0 bases from V and 7 bases from J; bases unmatched to any gene: 6. The CDR3 coding sequence is TGCGCCAGCAGCTTGGGAGCGGGAGTAGGTAATGAGCAGTTCTTC. As protein: CASSLGAGVGNEQFF.

This clone was seen a single time. This sequence joins TRBV5-1 and TRBJ2-3; no reliable D call. Looked up from germline, CDR1 is SGHRS and CDR2 is YFSETQ. The length of the CDR3 is 13 residues. Trimming removed 0 bases from V and 1 base from J, with 3 bases in between. The CDR3 spells CASSLAGTDTQYF. As DNA, the CDR3 is TGCGCCAGCAGCTTGGCGGGCACAGATACGCAGTATTTT. Full variable domain (remainder filled in from reference TRBV5-1 and TRBJ2-3): KAGVTQTPRYLIKTRGQQVTLSCSPISGHRSVSWYQQTPGQGLQFLFEYFSETQRNKGNFPGRFSGRQFSNSRSEMNVSTLELGDSALYLCASSLAGTDTQYFGPGTRLTVL.

This clone was seen a single time. The chain carries TRBV18 and TRBJ2-7; D is perhaps TRBD1 (6 bases). Per germline, CDR1 KGHSH and CDR2 LQKENI. The CDR3 consists of 14 residues. Trimming took 4 bases from V and 3 from J, leaving 13 bases between them. As DNA, the CDR3 is TGTGCCAGCTCACTACCAGGGGTAGGCTACGAGCAGTACTTC. It specifies CASSLPGVGYEQYF.

The chain employs TRBV5-1 and TRBJ2-7; 8 bases line up with TRBD2. The V segment lost 4 bases and the J segment 3 bases; nucleotides outside the gene matches: 9. The V gene's germline CDR1 is SGHRS and CDR2 YFSETQ. This CDR3 contains 15 residues. DNA of the CDR3: TGCGCCAGCAGCCCCGGGGGGGGTAGAAGCTACGAGCAGTACTTC. It is translated as CASSPGGGRSYEQYF.

This clone turned up a few times. The chain links TRBV27 to TRBJ2-6, with D perhaps TRBD1 (6 bases). V lost 3 bases and J lost 0, with 9 bases in between. The CDR3 loop spans 16 amino acids. In germline, CDR1 is MNHEY, CDR2 SMNVEV (reference sequence). The CDR3 protein is CASSFGQLSGANVLTF. The CDR3, as DNA: TGTGCCAGCAGTTTTGGACAGCTCTCTGGGGCCAACGTCCTGACTTTC. Combining the CDR3 with reference TRBV27 and TRBJ2-6 gives the whole variable domain EAQVTQNPRYLITVTGKKLTVTCSQNMNHEYMSWYRQDPGLGLRQIYYSMNVEVTDKGDVPEGYKVSRKEKRNFPLILESPSPNQTSLYFCASSFGQLSGANVLTFGAGSRLTVL.

The chain is built from TRBV29-1 and TRBJ1-2; no reliable D call. Germline values: CDR1 SQVTM, CDR2 ANQGSEA. The CDR3 spans 13 residues. With 4 bases removed from V and 3 bases from J, the gap between germline ends came to 12 bases. CDR3 sequence (DNA): TGCAGCGTTGTGCGGGGAATGGACTATGGCTACACCTTC. Amino acid sequence: CSVVRGMDYGYTF. The whole variable domain, filled in from reference TRBV29-1 and TRBJ1-2, reads SAVISQKPSRDICQRGTSLTIQCQVDSQVTMMFWYRQQPGQSLTLIATANQGSEATYESGFVIDKFPISRPNLTFSTLTVSNMSPEDSSIYLCSVVRGMDYGYTFGSGTRLTVV.

V and J are TRBV6-5 and TRBJ2-1; 7 bases line up with TRBD2. The ends lost 6 bases at V and 6 bases at J; junction bases unmatched: 11. This CDR3 has 15 residues. The germline V gene encodes CDR1 MNHEY and CDR2 SVGAGI. The CDR3 loop is CASRYSGNEGNEQFF. DNA of the CDR3: TGTGCCAGCAGGTACAGCGGGAATGAAGGCAATGAGCAGTTCTTC.

This rearrangement joins TRBV28 to TRBJ2-1; D unresolved. Germline V CDR1 and CDR2: MDHEN, SYDVKM. This CDR3 is built from 18 residues. The germline V and J ends were trimmed by 6 bases and 2 bases, with 23 bases remaining between them. The CDR3 DNA follows: TGTGCCAGCAGGATATTATCGGACCCCTCAGAGGCCTACAATGAGCAGTTCTTC. Protein product: CASRILSDPSEAYNEQFF.

The chain links TRBV30 to TRBJ1-1; D gene ambiguous. The CDR3 has 13 residues. The ends were cut back, 2 bases at V and 1 base at J, with 8 bases in the middle. CDR1 is GTSNPN and CDR2 is SVGIG in the germline V gene (reference sequence). The CDR3 DNA reads as TGTGCCTGGAGTAGAGATACGAACACTGAAGCTTTCTTT. It codes for CAWSRDTNTEAFF.

The chain combines TRBV19 with TRBJ2-1, with 9 bases lining up with TRBD2. Per germline, CDR1 LNHDA and CDR2 SQIVND (reference sequence). The CDR3 length is 14 residues. Trimming took 8 bases from V and 9 from J; bases not matched to a gene: 11. CDR3 amino acids: CASRTREGLGEQFF. The CDR3 bases are TGTGCCAGTCGAACGCGGGAGGGCCTTGGTGAGCAGTTCTTC.

V is TRBV2 and J is TRBJ2-3, with D hard to call. Germline loops: CDR1 SNHLY, CDR2 FYNNEI. V lost 6 bases to trimming and J lost 2 bases, with 6 bases between them. The CDR3 runs to 12 residues. CDR3 region: CASRMNTDTQYF. The CDR3 nucleotides are TGTGCCAGCAGGATGAACACAGATACGCAGTATTTT.

The chain has TRBV4-1 and TRBJ1-1; 9 nucleotides line up with TRBD1. The CDR3 consists of 15 residues. V gave up 4 bases and J gave up 4 bases; unmatched junction bases: 7. Germline CDR1 is MGHRA and CDR2 is YSYEKL. The DNA of the CDR3 is TGCGCCAGCAGCCCGGGACAGGGCCCGAGCACTGAAGCTTTCTTT. This gives the protein CASSPGQGPSTEAFF.

This chain connects TRBV9 to TRBJ1-1, with 10 bases lining up with TRBD1. Germline loops: CDR1 SGDLS, CDR2 YYNGEE. Trimming at V came to 4 bases and at J to 2 bases, leaving 5 bases not matched to a gene. CDR3 length equals 15 residues. The CDR3 reads CASSPRTGGNTEAFF. The CDR3 DNA follows: TGTGCCAGCAGCCCAAGGACAGGGGGAAACACTGAAGCTTTCTTT.

This chain joins TRBV29-1 and TRBJ1-2; no clear D. Germline lookup yields CDR1 SQVTM and CDR2 ANQGSEA. This CDR3 spans 12 amino acids. Deletions cut 6 bases from V and 1 base from J, with 9 bases between. CDR3 nucleotides: TGCAGCGTCCTTAGGAGTAACTATGGCTACACCTTC. Translated, it gives CSVLRSNYGYTF.

The V call is TRBV7-8, the J call TRBJ1-1; TRBD1 is a possible D gene (5 bases). The CDR3 has 14 residues. The V gene lost 3 bases and the J gene lost 1 base, with 9 bases spanning the gap. The germline V gene encodes CDR1 SGHVS and CDR2 FQNEAQ. The CDR3 nucleotides are TGTGCCAGCAGCTTCTCAGGGACGAACACTGAAGCTTTCTTT. Its translation: CASSFSGTNTEAFF.

The chain employs TRBV20-1 and TRBJ1-1, with D possibly TRBD1 on 5 matching bases. V gave up 3 bases and J gave up 5 bases, with 7 bases separating them. Per the germline V gene, CDR1 is DFQATT and CDR2 is SNEGSKA (reference sequence). The length of the CDR3 is 11 residues. Written as DNA, the CDR3 is TGCAGTGCTAGGGGGGGAACTGAAGCTTTCTTT. It encodes CSARGGTEAFF.

V usage is TRBV4-3 and J usage is TRBJ1-3; D possibly corresponds to TRBD1 (5 bases). The germline V gene has CDR1 LGHNA and CDR2 YSLEER. The CDR3 has 15 amino acids. The V end lost 4 bases, the J end lost 4 bases, and 14 bases lay between the germline ends. This CDR3 is CASSPSRGTGNTIYF. The DNA of the CDR3 is TGCGCCAGCAGCCCATCGAGGGGTACAGGAAACACCATATATTTT.

The chain recombines TRBV19 with TRBJ2-7, with 7 bases lining up with TRBD2. The CDR3 loop spans 15 amino acids. Germline trimming cut 4 bases from V and 2 bases from J; bases unmatched to any gene: 8. The germline gives CDR1 LNHDA, CDR2 SQIVND (reference sequence). In DNA, the CDR3 is TGTGCCAGTAGTAGTCGCCCACGGGGGGCCTACGAGCAGTACTTC. Translating it yields CASSSRPRGAYEQYF.

The V gene is TRBV3-1 (or the pseudogene TRBV3-2), the J gene TRBJ1-1; the match to TRBD1 covers 8 bases. The CDR3 contains 13 residues. Germline assignment: CDR1 LGHDT and CDR2 YNNKEL (reference sequence). With V trimmed by 6 bases and J by 5 bases, 5 bases remained unmatched. The CDR3 reads CASRPTGGTEAFF. As DNA, the CDR3 is TGTGCCAGCAGACCTACAGGGGGGACTGAAGCTTTCTTT.

This clone came up once. The V call is TRBV6-6, the J call TRBJ1-1, with D unresolved. The CDR3 covers 10 residues. V dropped 2 bases and J dropped 5 bases, with 0 bases sitting between them. CDR1 and CDR2 from the germline V gene are MNHNY and SVGAGI (reference sequence). CDR3 in amino acids: CASSYTEAFF. The CDR3 bases are TGTGCCAGCAGTTACACTGAAGCTTTCTTT.

This sequence joins TRBV30 and TRBJ1-2; 7 bases agree with TRBD1. The CDR3 totals 12 residues. Germline trimming cut 5 bases from V and 3 bases from J; bases unmatched to any gene: 3. Looked up from germline, CDR1 is GTSNPN and CDR2 is SVGIG (reference sequence). The CDR3 sequence: CAWLGGYYGYTF. The CDR3 region has the DNA TGTGCCTGGCTAGGGGGCTACTATGGCTACACCTTC.

This chain connects TRBV4-2 to TRBJ2-7; D might be TRBD1 (6 bases). The germline gives CDR1 LGHNA, CDR2 YNFKEQ. The ends were cut back, 4 bases at V and 0 bases at J, with 13 bases in the middle. This CDR3 spans 15 amino acids. DNA of the CDR3: TGTGCCAGCAGCCTTTCCCCAGGGGCCTCCTACGAGCAGTACTTC. Translating it yields CASSLSPGASYEQYF.

The V gene is TRBV10-3, the J gene TRBJ2-7; D remains unclear. The germline V gene encodes CDR1 ENHRY and CDR2 SYGVKD. The length of the CDR3 is 11 residues. Deletions cut 6 bases from V and 4 bases from J, with 7 bases between. CDR3 nucleotides: TGTGCCATCAGCGATCAGTACGAGCAGTACTTC. It encodes CAISDQYEQYF.

This clone has just one count. V gene TRBV12-3 or TRBV12-4 combines with J gene TRBJ2-5; D is possibly TRBD2 (5 bases). The CDR3 spans 13 residues. V was pared by 4 bases and J by 0 bases, with 6 bases between. DNA for the CDR3: TGTGCCAGCAGTTCGACTAACCAAGAGACCCAGTACTTC. It yields the protein CASSSTNQETQYF.

The chain carries TRBV9 and TRBJ2-3; D may be TRBD2 (6 bases). Germline CDR1 and CDR2: SGDLS and YYNGEE. This CDR3 comprises 16 residues. The V gene lost 2 bases and the J gene lost 2 bases, with 15 bases spanning the gap. CDR3 sequence (DNA): TGTGCCAGCAGCGTGGAGGGGCAGATTCTCACAGATACGCAGTATTTT. Translation: CASSVEGQILTDTQYF.